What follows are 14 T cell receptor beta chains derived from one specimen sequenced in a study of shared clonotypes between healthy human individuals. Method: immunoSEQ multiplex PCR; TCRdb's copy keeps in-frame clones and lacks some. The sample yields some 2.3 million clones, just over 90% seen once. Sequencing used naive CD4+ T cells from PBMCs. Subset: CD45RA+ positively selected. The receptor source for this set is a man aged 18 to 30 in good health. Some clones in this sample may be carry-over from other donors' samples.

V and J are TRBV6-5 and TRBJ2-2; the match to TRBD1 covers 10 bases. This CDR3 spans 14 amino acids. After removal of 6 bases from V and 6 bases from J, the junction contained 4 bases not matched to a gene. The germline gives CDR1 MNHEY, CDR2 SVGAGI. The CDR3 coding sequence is TGTGCCAGCAGGACAGGGGGCTTAGCCGGGGAGCTGTTTTTT. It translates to CASRTGGLAGELFF.

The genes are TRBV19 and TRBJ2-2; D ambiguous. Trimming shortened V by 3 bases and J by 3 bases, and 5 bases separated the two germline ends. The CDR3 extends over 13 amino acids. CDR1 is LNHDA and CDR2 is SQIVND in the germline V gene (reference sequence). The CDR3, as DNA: TGTGCCAGTAGTATTGTTTACACCGGGGAGCTGTTTTTT. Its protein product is CASSIVYTGELFF.

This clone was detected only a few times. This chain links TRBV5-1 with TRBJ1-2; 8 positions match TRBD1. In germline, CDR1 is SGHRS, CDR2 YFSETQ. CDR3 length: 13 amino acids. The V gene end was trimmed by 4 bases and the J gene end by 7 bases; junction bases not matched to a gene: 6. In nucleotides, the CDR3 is TGCGCCAGCAGCACCGGACAGGGCCTTGGCTACACCTTC. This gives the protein CASSTGQGLGYTF. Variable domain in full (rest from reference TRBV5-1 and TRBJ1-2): KAGVTQTPRYLIKTRGQQVTLSCSPISGHRSVSWYQQTPGQGLQFLFEYFSETQRNKGNFPGRFSGRQFSNSRSEMNVSTLELGDSALYLCASSTGQGLGYTFGSGTRLTVV.

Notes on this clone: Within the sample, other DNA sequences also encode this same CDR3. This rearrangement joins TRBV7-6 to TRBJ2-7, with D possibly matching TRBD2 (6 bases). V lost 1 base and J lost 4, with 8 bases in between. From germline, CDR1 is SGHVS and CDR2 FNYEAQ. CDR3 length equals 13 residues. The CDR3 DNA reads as TGTGCCAGCAGCTTAGAGGGAGGATACGAGCAGTACTTC. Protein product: CASSLEGGYEQYF.

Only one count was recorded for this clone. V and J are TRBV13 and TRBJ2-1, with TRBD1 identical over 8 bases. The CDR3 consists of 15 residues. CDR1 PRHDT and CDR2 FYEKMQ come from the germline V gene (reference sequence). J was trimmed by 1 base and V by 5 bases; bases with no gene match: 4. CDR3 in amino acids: CASSRRDRSYNEQFF. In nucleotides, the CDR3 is TGTGCCAGCAGCCGCCGGGACAGGTCCTACAATGAGCAGTTCTTC.

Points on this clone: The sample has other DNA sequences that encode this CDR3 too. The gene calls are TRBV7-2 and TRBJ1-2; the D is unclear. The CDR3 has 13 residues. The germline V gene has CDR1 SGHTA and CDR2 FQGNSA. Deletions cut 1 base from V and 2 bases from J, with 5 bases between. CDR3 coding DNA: TGTGCCAGCAGCTTAGTGGGGAACTATGGCTACACCTTC. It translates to CASSLVGNYGYTF.

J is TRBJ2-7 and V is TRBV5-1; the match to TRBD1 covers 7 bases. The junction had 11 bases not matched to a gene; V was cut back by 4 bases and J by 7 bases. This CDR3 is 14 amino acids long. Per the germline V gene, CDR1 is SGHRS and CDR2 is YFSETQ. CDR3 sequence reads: CASSQMTGNQEQYF. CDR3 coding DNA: TGCGCCAGCAGCCAAATGACAGGGAATCAGGAGCAGTACTTC.

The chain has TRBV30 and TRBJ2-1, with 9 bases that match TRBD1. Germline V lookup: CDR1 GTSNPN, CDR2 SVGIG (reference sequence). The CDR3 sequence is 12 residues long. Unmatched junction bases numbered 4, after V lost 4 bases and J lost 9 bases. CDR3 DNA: TGTGCCTGGAAAGGGACAGGGACTGAGCAGTTCTTC. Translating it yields CAWKGTGTEQFF.

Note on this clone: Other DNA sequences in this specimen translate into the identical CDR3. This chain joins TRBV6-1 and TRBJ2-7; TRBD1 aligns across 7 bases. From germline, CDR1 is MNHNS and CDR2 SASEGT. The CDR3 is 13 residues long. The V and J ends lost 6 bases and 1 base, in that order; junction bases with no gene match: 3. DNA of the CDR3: TGTGCCAGCAGACCGGGACAGTCCTACGAGCAGTACTTC. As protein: CASRPGQSYEQYF.

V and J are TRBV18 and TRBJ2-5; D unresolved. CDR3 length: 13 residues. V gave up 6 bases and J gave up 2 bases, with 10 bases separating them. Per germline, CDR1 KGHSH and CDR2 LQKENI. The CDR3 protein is CASSSTSQETQYF. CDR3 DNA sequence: TGTGCCAGCTCGTCCACCAGTCAAGAGACCCAGTACTTC.

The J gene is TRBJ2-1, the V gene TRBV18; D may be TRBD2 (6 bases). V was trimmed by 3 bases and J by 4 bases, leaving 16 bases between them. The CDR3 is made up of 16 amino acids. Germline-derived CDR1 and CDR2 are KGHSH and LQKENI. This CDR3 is CASSPNRRGKYNEQFF. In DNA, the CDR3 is TGTGCCAGCTCACCTAACCGGAGGGGAAAATACAATGAGCAGTTCTTC. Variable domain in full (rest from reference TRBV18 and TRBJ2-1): NAGVMQNPRHLVRRRGQEARLRCSPMKGHSHVYWYRQLPEEGLKFMVYLQKENIIDESGMPKERFSAEFPKEGPSILRIQQVVRGDSAAYFCASSPNRRGKYNEQFFGPGTRLTVL.

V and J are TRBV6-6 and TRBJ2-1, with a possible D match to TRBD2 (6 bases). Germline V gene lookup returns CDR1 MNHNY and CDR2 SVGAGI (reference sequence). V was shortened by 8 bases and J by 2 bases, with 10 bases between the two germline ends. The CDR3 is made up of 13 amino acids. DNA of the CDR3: TGTGCCAGCTCCCCGGGAGCCTACAATGAGCAGTTCTTC. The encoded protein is CASSPGAYNEQFF.

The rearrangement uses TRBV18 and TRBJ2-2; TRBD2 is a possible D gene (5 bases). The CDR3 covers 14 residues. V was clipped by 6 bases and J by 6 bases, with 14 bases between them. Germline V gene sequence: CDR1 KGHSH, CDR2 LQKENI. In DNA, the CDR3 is TGTGCCAGCTCTCCCCCGGCGGGCCCCGGGGAGCTGTTTTTT. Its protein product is CASSPPAGPGELFF.

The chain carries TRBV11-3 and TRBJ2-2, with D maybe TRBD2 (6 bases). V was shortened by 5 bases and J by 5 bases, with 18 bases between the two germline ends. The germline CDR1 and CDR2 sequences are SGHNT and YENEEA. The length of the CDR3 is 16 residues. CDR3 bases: TGTGCCAGCAGCCCGCGGGGCCGATCTAGGACCGGGGAGCTGTTTTTT. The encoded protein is CASSPRGRSRTGELFF.